A single sample is the source of the 16 T cell receptor beta chains below, sequenced in a study of regulatory and conventional T cells in RAG deficiency. The repertoire was sequenced with immunoSEQ multiplex PCR; TCRdb's copy has only in-frame clones and lacks some. The repertoire consists of 30,000 to 40,000 clones, with more than 75% occurring once and the leading ten covering roughly 3%. The sorted conventional CD4+ T cells were CD25-low and CD127-high, with genomic DNA sequenced. This sample also belongs to another study, concerning regulatory T cells. From that study: The primer mix had 52 TRBV and 13 TRBJ primers.

The sample comprised CD4+ effector T cells sorted from blood. The receptors were gathered from a human donor in good health.

The chain combines TRBV5-5 with TRBJ2-2; 7 bases match TRBD1. This CDR3 region has 17 residues. V lost 4 bases, J lost 0 bases, and 9 bases stayed unmatched. Germline CDR1 SGHKS, CDR2 YYEKEE (reference sequence). CDR3 nucleotide sequence: TGTGCCAGCAGCGCGCTAACAGGGGTATCGAACACCGGGGAGCTGTTTTTT. This gives the protein CASSALTGVSNTGELFF.

This clone appeared a few times. The V and J genes are TRBV19 and TRBJ2-1; D is ambiguous. The CDR3 covers 11 residues. Germline V gene data show CDR1 as LNHDA and CDR2 as SQIVND (reference sequence). The V end lost 3 bases, the J end lost 7 bases, and 4 bases lay between the germline ends. The CDR3 reads CASSMRNEQFF. CDR3 sequence (DNA): TGTGCCAGTAGTATGAGGAATGAGCAGTTCTTC.

V gene TRBV7-9 combines with J gene TRBJ2-7, with TRBD1 as a possible D gene (6 bases). Germline CDR1 is SEHNR and CDR2 is FQNEAQ (reference sequence). The CDR3 loop spans 16 amino acids. V shed 5 bases and J shed 2 bases, with 19 bases lying between them. Here the CDR3 reads CASSPYYRTEAYEQYF. CDR3 DNA: TGTGCCAGCAGCCCCTACTACAGGACAGAAGCCTACGAGCAGTACTTC.

The V gene is TRBV7-2, the J gene TRBJ2-5; 15 positions match TRBD2. The CDR3 length is 16 residues. From germline, CDR1 is SGHTA and CDR2 FQGNSA. J gave up 4 bases and V 4 bases, and 4 bases lay outside the gene matches. The CDR3 DNA is TGTGCCAGCAGCTGGACTAGCGGGGGGGCCGGAGAGACCCAGTACTTC. As protein: CASSWTSGGAGETQYF. Complete variable domain (other parts from reference TRBV7-2 and TRBJ2-5): GAGVSQSPSNKVTEKGKDVELRCDPISGHTALYWYRQSLGQGLEFLIYFQGNSAPDKSGLPSDRFSAERTGGSVSTLTIQRTQQEDSAVYLCASSWTSGGAGETQYFGPGTRLLVL.

The chain is built from TRBV5-8 and TRBJ1-2, with D possibly matching TRBD1 (6 bases). V dropped 2 bases and J dropped 1 base, with 21 bases sitting between them. Per the germline V gene, CDR1 is SGHTS and CDR2 is YDEGEE. The length of the CDR3 is 18 residues. The CDR3 reads CASSFLIPTGRINYGYTF. In nucleotides, the CDR3 is TGTGCCAGCAGCTTCCTTATCCCCACAGGGCGGATTAACTATGGCTACACCTTC.

CDR3 bases: TGTGCCAGCAGCCCTACAGGGGGAAAAGGCTACACCTTC. This sequence encodes CASSPTGGKGYTF. The J gene is TRBJ1-2, the V gene TRBV7-9; the match to TRBD1 covers 8 bases. After removal of 5 bases from V and 8 bases from J, the junction contained 7 bases not matched to a gene. This CDR3 spans 13 amino acids. Germline V gives CDR1 SEHNR, CDR2 FQNEAQ (reference sequence).

The rearrangement joins TRBV7-2 to TRBJ1-6, with D unclear. Germline lookup yields CDR1 SGHTA and CDR2 FQGNSA. The CDR3 extends over 13 amino acids. Deletions cut 4 bases from V and 6 bases from J, with 7 bases between. CDR3 region: CASSSQINSPLHF. Written as DNA, the CDR3 is TGTGCCAGCAGCTCTCAAATTAATTCACCCCTCCACTTT.

This clone was recorded a few times. This chain links TRBV29-1 with TRBJ1-5; no clear D. CDR1 and CDR2 from the germline V gene are SQVTM and ANQGSEA. The CDR3 consists of 12 residues. V lost 4 bases to trimming and J lost 0 bases, with 4 bases between them. In DNA, the CDR3 is TGCAGCGTTGGATATAGCAATCAGCCCCAGCATTTT. Translation: CSVGYSNQPQHF.

V gene TRBV6-5 combines with J gene TRBJ1-2; D perhaps matches TRBD1 (5 bases). CDR1 is MNHEY, CDR2 SVGAGI, per germline. The CDR3 contains 15 residues. V was shortened by 5 bases and J by 4 bases, with 17 bases between the two germline ends. The CDR3, as DNA: TGTGCCAGCAGTCCCCAGGTTTGGGGCCCCTATGGCTACACCTTC. It yields the protein CASSPQVWGPYGYTF.

The V and J genes are TRBV6-6 and TRBJ2-1; either TRBD1 or TRBD2 may fit D (6 bases each). V was pared by 5 bases and J by 10 bases, with 24 bases between. Per the germline V gene, CDR1 is MNHNY and CDR2 is SVGAGI (reference sequence). The CDR3 is 16 residues long. This CDR3 reads CASSPASTRSQGEQFF. CDR3 bases: TGTGCCAGCAGTCCGGCTTCGACTAGATCCCAGGGGGAGCAGTTCTTC.

This clone showed up just a few times. This rearrangement joins TRBV4-2 to TRBJ2-6, with D perhaps TRBD2 (6 bases). Germline CDR1 LGHNA, CDR2 YNFKEQ. The CDR3 runs to 14 residues. V lost 5 bases, J lost 2 bases, and 7 bases lay in between. CDR3 DNA: TGTGCCAGCAGCGGAGGGACTGGGGCCAACGTCCTGACTTTC. Amino acid sequence: CASSGGTGANVLTF.

The chain is built from TRBV12-5 and TRBJ2-3; 9 bases fit TRBD2. Germline values: CDR1 LGHNT, CDR2 FRNRAP. The CDR3 is made up of 19 amino acids. V lost 3 bases to trimming and J lost 2 bases; unmatched junction nucleotides: 15. The CDR3 region has the DNA TGTGCTAGTGGTTTCTCGATGTTCACGACTAGCGGCTACACAGATACGCAGTATTTT. Protein: CASGFSMFTTSGYTDTQYF.

The V call is TRBV6-1, the J call TRBJ1-6; D call uncertain. The V end was cut by 2 bases, the J end by 7 bases, with 12 bases between. The germline CDR1 and CDR2 sequences are MNHNS and SASEGT. The CDR3 contains 15 residues. CDR3 nucleotide sequence: TGTGCCAGCAGTGAACTAACGGGGTTGAATTCACCCCTCCACTTT. This gives the protein CASSELTGLNSPLHF.

This rearrangement joins TRBV9 to TRBJ2-7; a weak D match, TRBD1 (6 bases). V was trimmed by 4 bases and J by 1 base, leaving 12 bases between them. CDR3 length equals 14 residues. Per the germline V gene, CDR1 is SGDLS and CDR2 is YYNGEE. CDR3 nucleotide sequence: TGTGCCAGCAGCTTACAAACAGGGTCCTACGAGCAGTACTTC. Encoded protein: CASSLQTGSYEQYF.

The CDR3 nucleotides are TGCGCCAGCAGCAGAGTTGGTCGATCCACAGATACGCAGTATTTT. It codes for CASSRVGRSTDTQYF. The chain uses TRBV5-1 and TRBJ2-3; D is ambiguous. Looked up from germline, CDR1 is SGHRS and CDR2 is YFSETQ. With 4 bases removed from V and 2 bases from J, the gap between germline ends came to 14 bases. The CDR3 is 15 residues long. Based on the CDR3 plus reference TRBV5-1 and TRBJ2-3, the full variable domain is KAGVTQTPRYLIKTRGQQVTLSCSPISGHRSVSWYQQTPGQGLQFLFEYFSETQRNKGNFPGRFSGRQFSNSRSEMNVSTLELGDSALYLCASSRVGRSTDTQYFGPGTRLTVL.

The V and J genes are TRBV7-6 and TRBJ1-3, with D perhaps TRBD1 (6 bases). The CDR3 sequence is 14 residues long. Germline CDR1 SGHVS, CDR2 FNYEAQ. V was trimmed by 5 bases and J by 6 bases, leaving 14 bases between them. The CDR3 loop is CASSPRTAQNTIYF. The CDR3 DNA follows: TGTGCCAGCAGCCCCCGGACAGCACAAAACACCATATATTTT. Based on the CDR3 plus reference TRBV7-6 and TRBJ1-3, the full variable domain is GAGVSQSPRYKVTKRGQDVALRCDPISGHVSLYWYRQALGQGPEFLTYFNYEAQQDKSGLPNDRFSAERPEGSISTLTIQRTEQRDSAMYRCASSPRTAQNTIYFGEGSWLTVV.